These T cell receptor beta chains were read from a single sample in a study of T cells expressing NK-cell markers. TCRdb reanalyzed the 5' RACE reads, giving one entry per CDR3 protein sequence and no DNA. The sample has roughly 280,000 distinct CDR3 sequences. What was sequenced was blood T cells: a sorted CD56 or NKG2C T cell subset, CD4+ or CD8+ T cells, or bulk PBMC T cells (not recorded which). These receptors originate from a man between 18 and 29 years old in good health. Both conserved end residues are part of each CDR3.

v_gene	j_gene	CDR3aa
TRBV25-1	TRBJ2-6	CASSHPGTSGANVLTF
TRBV6-5	TRBJ1-1	CASSYERGREAFF
TRBV21-1	TRBJ2-3	CASSKITRPETFTDTQYF
TRBV12-3/TRBV12-4	TRBJ2-3	CASSPRDRRLTSTDTQYF
TRBV30	TRBJ2-5	CAWSVGQGPPETQYF
TRBV12-3/TRBV12-4	TRBJ2-3	CASSRQGGAQYF
TRBV28	TRBJ2-3	CASSGGGRAGTDTQYF
TRBV7-6	TRBJ2-1	CASSLSFGPNEQFF
TRBV19	TRBJ2-2	CASIQWGNTGELFF
TRBV6-1	TRBJ2-7	CASSGEPGLAAREQYF
TRBV3-1	TRBJ2-1	CASRRVDEQFF
TRBV6-2/TRBV6-3	TRBJ2-1	CASLPRLAGVYNEQFF
TRBV7-8	TRBJ1-4	CASSFGGIGEKLFF
TRBV20-1	TRBJ1-6	CSAMQGHNSPLHF
TRBV11-2	TRBJ2-5	CASSQIRTGETQYF
TRBV5-1	TRBJ1-1	CASSFSGHPNTEAFF
TRBV7-2	TRBJ2-7	CASSLMMGGLYEQYF
TRBV12-3/TRBV12-4	TRBJ1-5	CASSQTGGSNQPQHF
TRBV12-3/TRBV12-4	TRBJ2-3	CASSFGTDTDTQYF
TRBV12-3/TRBV12-4	TRBJ2-1	CASSGQASGIANEQFF
TRBV20-1	TRBJ2-7	CSASKGHEYEQYF
TRBV12-3/TRBV12-4	TRBJ1-1	CASSFKGSGNTEAFF
TRBV7-2	TRBJ2-1	CASSLTRGEQFF
TRBV20-1	TRBJ1-1	CSARDRRGYLNTEAFF
TRBV7-6	TRBJ2-1	CASSRGRTTYNEQFF
TRBV20-1	TRBJ2-2	CSARSESGTNTGELFF
TRBV4-1	TRBJ2-1	CASSQDRRLDEQFF
TRBV29-1	TRBJ1-5	CSRTGLGQPQHF
TRBV5-1	TRBJ2-2	CASSLIRRNTGELFF
TRBV28	TRBJ1-5	CASSRTLNNQPQHF
TRBV7-9	TRBJ2-7	CASSFQSYEQYF
TRBV6-1	TRBJ2-1	CASRPAGLASYNEQFF
TRBV20-1	TRBJ2-3	CSVSELAGGADTQYF
TRBV4-1	TRBJ2-1	CASSQLGLAGPSSYNEQFF
TRBV4-3	TRBJ2-7	CASSQEQGVYEQYF
TRBV28	TRBJ1-2	CASSHGRNYGYTF
TRBV29-1	TRBJ2-1	CRGTSVDNEQFF
TRBV12-3/TRBV12-4	TRBJ2-7	CASSLSELPSAYEQYF
TRBV20-1	TRBJ1-6	CSARGTIGSPLHF
TRBV19	TRBJ1-1	CASSIRGHNTEAFF
TRBV12-3/TRBV12-4	TRBJ1-3	CASSLGTGALSGNTIYF
TRBV9	TRBJ2-7	CASSVAPTLGEQYF